The clone carrying this T cell receptor (beta chain) was counted only a few times. Its antigen is as yet unknown. The ends were cut back, 2 bases at V and 5 bases at J, with 15 bases in the middle. Germline V gene sequence: CDR1 SNHLY, CDR2 FYNNEI. The CDR3 contains 15 residues. The TCR beta CDR3 regions underwent amplification using RNA transcripts as the source. First-round RT-PCR with HTBI primers amplified the TCR CDR3 region. TCRdb processed the multiplex PCR reads anew with MiXCR; each CDR3 protein has one entry. The sample contains around 690,000 distinct CDR3 sequences, around 15% of which appear only once. The data were taken from a study of T cells in Graves' hyperthyroidism and ophthalmopathy. General study results and limits: Ophthalmopathy and stable hyperthyroidism were told apart by a 13 V-J model.

The authors took PBMCs from 7.5 to 10 ml fresh peripheral blood. This clonotype was sampled from a man aged 45-60 years with Graves' hyperthyroidism. Sequencing used blood. This chain joins TRBV2 and TRBJ1-1; the D gene is possibly TRBD1 (5 bases). CDR3 in DNA: TGTGCCAGCAGTGAAAAGGGGATTAGGAATACTGAAGCTTTCTTT. It translates to CASSEKGIRNTEAFF.